The next 5 T cell receptor beta chains were all read from a single sample in a study of blood T cell repertoires in COVID-19. Clones were sequenced by immunoSEQ multiplex PCR, and TCRdb holds only the in-frame ones, with some missing. The table records fewer than 150,000 clones, about 85% of them present only once. Sequencing was performed on peripheral blood. The origin of the receptors is a man aged 45 to 65 with acute or convalescent COVID-19.

The chain employs TRBV6-5 and TRBJ1-1, with a tentative D call TRBD1 (6 bases). The ends were cut back, 5 bases at V and 0 bases at J, with 13 bases in the middle. Per germline, CDR1 MNHEY and CDR2 SVGAGI. The CDR3 runs to 15 residues. CDR3 in DNA: TGTGCCAGCAGTCTTCGTCGGACAGTGAACACTGAAGCTTTCTTT. This codes for CASSLRRTVNTEAFF.

The J gene is TRBJ1-3, the V gene TRBV7-2; D is ambiguous. This CDR3 region has 15 residues. Trimming took off 1 base at V and 7 bases at J, with 14 bases between the two ends. Germline CDR1 and CDR2: SGHTA and FQGNSA. The CDR3 DNA is TGTGCCAGCAGCTTAGGGGTGGTCCCGGGGAACACCATATATTTT. This gives the protein CASSLGVVPGNTIYF.

The chain carries TRBV19 and TRBJ2-2, with a weak D call TRBD1 (6 bases). CDR1 and CDR2 (germline): LNHDA, SQIVND (reference sequence). CDR3 length: 14 residues. V was shortened by 3 bases and J by 7 bases, with 12 bases between the two germline ends. The CDR3 DNA reads TGTGCCAGTAGTATCCCCAGGGGATACGGGGAGCTGTTTTTT. Its protein product is CASSIPRGYGELFF.

This clone appeared once. The chain uses TRBV4-1 and TRBJ1-1; TRBD1 might be the D (5 bases). The CDR3 length is 15 residues. Germline loops: CDR1 MGHRA, CDR2 YSYEKL. Trimming removed 4 bases at V and 2 bases at J, with 14 bases between. CDR3 in amino acids: CASSPREGLNTEAFF. The CDR3 DNA reads TGCGCCAGCAGCCCTAGGGAGGGACTCAACACTGAAGCTTTCTTT.

CDR3 nucleotide sequence: TGTGCCAGCCAGGGACAGGGCCCTGACACTGAAGCTTTCTTT. As protein: CASQGQGPDTEAFF. V gene TRBV2 combines with J gene TRBJ1-1, with 9 bases aligning to TRBD1. This CDR3 comprises 14 residues. Germline CDR1 reads SNHLY; CDR2 reads FYNNEI. The trim removed 8 bases at V and 3 bases at J, leaving 7 bases unmatched. Based on the CDR3 plus reference TRBV2 and TRBJ1-1, the full variable domain is EPEVTQTPSHQVTQMGQEVILRCVPISNHLYFYWYRQILGQKVEFLVSFYNNEISEKSEIFDDQFSVERPDGSNFTLKIRSTKLEDSAMYFCASQGQGPDTEAFFGQGTRLTVV.